This T cell receptor (beta chain) was sequenced in a study of blood T cell repertoires in COVID-19. Whole-study context: Nucleic acid was either cDNA or gDNA, and it came from T cells, B-cell-depleted T cells, or PBMCs.

Germline lookup yields CDR1 KGHDR and CDR2 SFDVKD. Trimming removed 9 bases at V and 0 bases at J, with 8 bases between. This CDR3 contains 13 residues. The authors' processing: Reference gene primer amplification yielded estimated nucleated cell counts. Data came from immunoSEQ multiplex PCR; TCRdb stores just in-frame clones and leaves some out. V, J and clone size are taken as reported in that table, and D and trimming were inferred from the DNA itself. The sample records roughly 170,000 clones, about three quarters being singletons. This clonotype originated in a woman in her 70s with acute or convalescent COVID-19. Sequencing used peripheral blood. V gene TRBV24-1 combines with J gene TRBJ1-5, with D maybe TRBD1 (5 bases). CDR3 nucleotide sequence: TGTGCCACCGCACAGGTTAGCAATCAGCCCCAGCATTTT. Its translation is CATAQVSNQPQHF.